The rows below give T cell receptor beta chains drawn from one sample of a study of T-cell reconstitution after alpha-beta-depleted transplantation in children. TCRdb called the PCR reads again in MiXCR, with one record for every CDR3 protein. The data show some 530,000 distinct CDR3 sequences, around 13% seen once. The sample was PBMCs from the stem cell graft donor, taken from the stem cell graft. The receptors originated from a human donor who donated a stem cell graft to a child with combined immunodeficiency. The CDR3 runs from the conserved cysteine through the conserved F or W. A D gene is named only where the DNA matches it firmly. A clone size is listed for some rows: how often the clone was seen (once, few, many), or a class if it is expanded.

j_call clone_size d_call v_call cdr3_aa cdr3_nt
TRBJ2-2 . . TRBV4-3 CASSQAQPPYTGELFF TGCGCCAGCAGCCAAGCACAGCCGCCTTACACCGGGGAGCTGTTTTTT
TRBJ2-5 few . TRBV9 CASSVATGRETQYF TGTGCCAGCAGCGTAGCTACGGGGCGAGAGACCCAGTACTTC
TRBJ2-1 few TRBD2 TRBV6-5 CASSSLRGAKYNEQFF TGTGCCAGCAGTTCATTGCGGGGGGCGAAATACAATGAGCAGTTCTTC
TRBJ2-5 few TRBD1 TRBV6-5 CASSYSDRAETQYF TGTGCCAGCAGTTACTCGGACAGGGCGGAGACCCAGTACTTC
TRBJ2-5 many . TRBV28 CASSLWRGPETQYF TGTGCCAGCAGTTTATGGCGGGGCCCAGAGACCCAGTACTTC
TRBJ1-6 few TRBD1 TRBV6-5 CASSYSGQGSPLHF TGTGCCAGCAGTTACTCGGGACAGGGATCACCCCTCCACTTT
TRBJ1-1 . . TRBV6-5 CASSPPAGGLGTEAFF TGTGCCAGCAGTCCACCTGCCGGGGGGCTGGGAACTGAAGCTTTCTTT
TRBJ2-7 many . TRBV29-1 CSVEEGAGEQYF TGCAGCGTTGAAGAGGGGGCGGGCGAGCAGTACTTC
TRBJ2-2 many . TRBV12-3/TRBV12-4 CATEDTGELFF TGTGCCACTGAGGACACCGGGGAGCTGTTTTTT
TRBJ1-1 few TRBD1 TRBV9 CASSAGDRGGTEAFF TGTGCCAGCAGCGCGGGGGACAGGGGAGGCACTGAAGCTTTCTTT
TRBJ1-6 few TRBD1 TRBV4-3 CASSQQPQGATSYNSPLHF TGCGCCAGCAGCCAGCAACCCCAGGGGGCAACGTCCTATAATTCACCCCTCCACTTT
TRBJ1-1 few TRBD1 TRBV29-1 CSVTGASNTEAFF TGCAGCGTGACAGGGGCCTCCAACACTGAAGCTTTCTTT
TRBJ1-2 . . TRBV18 CASSPAQGLANYGYTF TGTGCCAGCTCACCAGCTCAGGGCTTAGCTAACTATGGCTACACCTTC
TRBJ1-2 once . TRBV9 CVSSVAWNYGYTF TGTGTCAGCAGCGTAGCATGGAACTATGGCTACACCTTC
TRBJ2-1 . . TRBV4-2 CASSQDYAPYNEQFF TGTGCCAGCAGCCAAGATTATGCCCCTTACAATGAGCAGTTCTTC
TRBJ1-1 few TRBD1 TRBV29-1 CSARDRVVGTEAFF TGCAGCGCGAGGGACAGGGTTGTGGGCACTGAAGCTTTCTTT
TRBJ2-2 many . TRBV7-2 CASSPPWVGELFF TGTGCCAGCAGCCCCCCCTGGGTCGGGGAGCTGTTTTTT
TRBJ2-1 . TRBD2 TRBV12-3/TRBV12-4 CASSPGLAGLFEQFF TGTGCCAGCAGCCCCGGACTAGCGGGATTGTTTGAGCAGTTCTTC
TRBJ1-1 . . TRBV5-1 CASSLGQSHTEAFF TGCGCCAGCAGCTTGGGACAGAGCCACACTGAAGCTTTCTTT
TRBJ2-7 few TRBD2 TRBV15 CATSRVRGGRPSYEQYF TGTGCCACCAGCAGAGTCCGGGGGGGACGGCCATCCTACGAGCAGTACTTC
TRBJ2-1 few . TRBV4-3 CASSHAAAILYNEQFF TGCGCCAGCAGCCACGCTGCGGCGATCCTCTACAATGAGCAGTTCTTC
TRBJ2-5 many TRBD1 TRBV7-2 CASSQGQGIETQYF TGTGCCAGCAGCCAAGGACAGGGCATTGAGACCCAGTACTTC
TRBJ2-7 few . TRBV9 CASSPHSRGPGDEQYF TGTGCCAGCAGCCCCCACTCCCGAGGGCCCGGCGACGAGCAGTACTTC
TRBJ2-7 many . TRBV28 CASSSDGSLGEQYF TGTGCCAGCTCTTCCGACGGGTCCCTCGGGGAGCAGTACTTC
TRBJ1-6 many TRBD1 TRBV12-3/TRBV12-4 CASSDADRAYNSPLHF TGTGCCAGCAGTGACGCGGACAGGGCCTATAATTCACCCCTCCACTTT
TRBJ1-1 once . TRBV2 CASSALIPMNTEAFF TGTGCCAGCAGTGCGTTAATTCCCATGAACACTGAAGCTTTCTTT
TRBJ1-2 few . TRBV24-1 CATSDFRTIHGYTF TGTGCCACCAGTGATTTCAGGACAATTCATGGCTACACCTTC
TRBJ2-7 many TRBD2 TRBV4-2 CASSQRPLPWTSGDTYEQYF TGTGCCAGCAGCCAACGACCTCTACCTTGGACTAGCGGGGATACCTACGAGCAGTACTTC
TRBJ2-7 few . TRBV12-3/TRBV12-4 CASSLAGGWSYEQYF TGTGCCAGCAGTTTAGCGGGAGGATGGTCCTACGAGCAGTACTTC
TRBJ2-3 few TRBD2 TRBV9 CASSASGGPGTQYF TGTGCCAGCAGCGCTAGCGGGGGGCCGGGTACGCAGTATTTT
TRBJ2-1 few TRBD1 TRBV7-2 CASSLGRQGVDEQFF TGTGCCAGCAGCTTAGGAAGACAGGGGGTCGATGAGCAGTTCTTC
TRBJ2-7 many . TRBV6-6 CASRTGTPRSEQYF TGTGCCAGCAGGACCGGGACACCCCGGAGCGAGCAGTACTTC
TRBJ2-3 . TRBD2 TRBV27 CASSAYLADFTDTQYF TGTGCCAGCAGTGCCTACCTAGCGGACTTCACAGATACGCAGTATTTT
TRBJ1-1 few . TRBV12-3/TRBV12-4 CASRSTGYDTEAFF TGTGCCAGCAGGTCCACAGGGTATGACACTGAAGCTTTCTTT
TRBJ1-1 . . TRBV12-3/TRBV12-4 CASSLALTWNTEAFF TGTGCCAGCAGTTTAGCCCTGACCTGGAACACTGAAGCTTTCTTT
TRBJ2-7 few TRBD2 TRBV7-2 CASSFGLAGPEQYF TGTGCCAGCAGCTTCGGACTAGCGGGGCCCGAGCAGTACTTC
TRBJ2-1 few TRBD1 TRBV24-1 CATSDPGTGGQSYNEQFF TGTGCCACCAGTGATCCCGGGACAGGGGGGCAGTCCTACAATGAGCAGTTCTTC
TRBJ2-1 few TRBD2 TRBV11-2 CASGRPSGSAENYNEQFF TGTGCCAGCGGCCGCCCTAGCGGGAGCGCCGAGAACTACAATGAGCAGTTCTTC
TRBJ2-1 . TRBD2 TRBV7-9 CASSLDGRSHLYNEQFF TGTGCCAGCAGCTTAGACGGGAGGAGTCACCTTTACAATGAGCAGTTCTTC
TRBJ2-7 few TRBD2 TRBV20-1 CSARDHGTSGGTYEQYF TGCAGTGCTAGAGACCACGGGACTAGCGGGGGTACCTACGAGCAGTACTTC
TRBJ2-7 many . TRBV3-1 CASSHLSYEQYF TGTGCCAGCAGCCACCTTTCCTACGAGCAGTACTTC
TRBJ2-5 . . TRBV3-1 CASSRTTGQETQYF TGTGCCAGCAGCCGGACGACTGGCCAAGAGACCCAGTACTTC
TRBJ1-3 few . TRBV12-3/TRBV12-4 CASSLPEWDTIYF TGTGCCAGCAGCCTCCCCGAGTGGGACACCATATATTTT
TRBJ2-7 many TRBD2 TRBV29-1 CSAGLAGGPVYEQYF TGCAGCGCCGGACTAGCGGGAGGGCCTGTCTACGAGCAGTACTTC
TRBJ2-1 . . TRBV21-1 CASSNNWTPPLSYNEQFF TGTGCCAGCAGCAACAACTGGACTCCTCCTCTCTCCTACAATGAGCAGTTCTTC
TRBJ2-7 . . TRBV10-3 CATYDLATEQYF TGTGCCACTTACGACCTGGCAACCGAGCAGTACTTC
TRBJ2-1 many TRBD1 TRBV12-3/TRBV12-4 CASTPYGTDSYNEQFF TGTGCCAGCACCCCATACGGGACAGACTCCTACAATGAGCAGTTCTTC
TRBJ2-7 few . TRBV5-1 CASSFRGEHEQYF TGCGCCAGCAGCTTCCGTGGGGAACACGAGCAGTACTTC
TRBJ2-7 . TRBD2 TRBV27 CASSLRGDAYEQYF TGTGCCAGCAGTCTACGGGGGGATGCCTACGAGCAGTACTTC